Below are 22 T cell receptor beta chains sequenced from a single sample in a study of T cell changes during pregnancy in multiple sclerosis (dated by TCRdb to the late 2010s). Receptors were amplified or captured by the immunoSEQ multiplex PCR assay. TCRdb holds this immuneACCESS table with in-frame rearrangements only. Some clones are missing; in checked studies, unresolved V genes explain under half, and the rest has no known cause. The sample table contains 45,000 or so clones; only one count was recorded for more than 85% of them. The ten largest clones add up to under 9.5% of the sample. The material was CD8+ T cells from peripheral blood mononuclear cells, obtained after pregnancy. The receptors here all came from a female donor with multiple sclerosis, enrolled in a pregnancy study.

This chain uses TRBV9 with TRBJ1-6; D perhaps matches TRBD1 (6 bases). The CDR3 contains 15 residues. In germline, CDR1 is SGDLS, CDR2 YYNGEE. V was clipped by 4 bases and J by 7 bases, with 15 bases between them. This CDR3 is CASSTSGVGNSPLHF. Here the CDR3 DNA reads TGTGCCAGCAGCACCTCAGGGGTTGGGAATTCACCCCTCCACTTT.

This clone occurred once. Here the CDR3 reads CASSLAQVGGVARGLNTEAFF. CDR3 coding DNA: TGTGCCAGCAGCTTAGCCCAAGTGGGAGGGGTGGCGCGGGGGTTGAACACTGAAGCTTTCTTT. The V gene is TRBV7-8, the J gene TRBJ1-1; D perhaps matches TRBD1 (5 bases). This CDR3 is built from 21 residues. CDR1 is SGHVS, CDR2 FQNEAQ, per germline. V shed 0 bases and J shed 0 bases, with 26 bases lying between them.

This chain connects TRBV6-1 to TRBJ1-2; D may be TRBD1 (5 bases). Germline CDR1 reads MNHNS; CDR2 reads SASEGT. The CDR3 loop spans 15 amino acids. Trimming removed 2 bases from V and 3 bases from J, with 13 bases in between. The CDR3 DNA reads TGTGCCAGCAGTGAATCCAGGGAAGCCCACTATGGCTACACCTTC. Translation gives CASSESREAHYGYTF.

This chain uses TRBV2 with TRBJ2-1, with 8 positions matching TRBD2. The germline CDR1 and CDR2 sequences are SNHLY and FYNNEI. The CDR3 has 15 residues. V trimming: 6 bases; J trimming: 8 bases; junction bases outside the gene matches: 12. CDR3 coding DNA: TGTGCCAGCAGCCGTTACGGGGGGGCCGGATATGAGCAGTTCTTC. Residues: CASSRYGGAGYEQFF.

Here the CDR3 reads CASSGWTGGSGELFF. CDR3 bases: TGTGCCAGCAGTGGATGGACAGGGGGTTCCGGGGAGCTGTTTTTT. This chain uses TRBV25-1 with TRBJ2-2, with 10 bases that match TRBD1. Germline trimming cut 4 bases from V and 6 bases from J; bases unmatched to any gene: 5. Germline V gene lookup returns CDR1 MGHDK and CDR2 SYGVNS. This CDR3 has 15 amino acids.

The gene calls are TRBV7-9 and TRBJ1-1, with unresolved D. This CDR3 is 12 amino acids long. Germline V gives CDR1 SEHNR, CDR2 FQNEAQ (reference sequence). V was cut by 2 bases and J by 7 bases, with 8 bases left in between. For the CDR3, the DNA is TGTGCCAGCAGCTTAATTCAATTTGAAGCTTTCTTT. Encoded protein: CASSLIQFEAFF. Based on the CDR3 plus reference TRBV7-9 and TRBJ1-1, the full variable domain is DTGVSQNPRHKITKRGQNVTFRCDPISEHNRLYWYRQTLGQGPEFLTYFQNEAQLEKSRLLSDRFSAERPKGSFSTLEIQRTEQGDSAMYLCASSLIQFEAFFGQGTRLTVV.

The CDR3 nucleotides read TGCAGCGTTGCCCAACGACAGAACACTGAAGCTTTCTTT. Amino acid sequence: CSVAQRQNTEAFF. This rearrangement joins TRBV29-1 to TRBJ1-1; D is unresolved. Germline V gives CDR1 SQVTM, CDR2 ANQGSEA. The CDR3 has 13 amino acids. With 4 bases removed from V and 1 base from J, the gap between germline ends came to 10 bases.

The chain combines TRBV19 with TRBJ2-7, with 8 bases aligning to TRBD2. V trimming: 6 bases; J trimming: 2 bases; junction bases outside the gene matches: 3. The length of the CDR3 is 13 residues. Germline lookup yields CDR1 LNHDA and CDR2 SQIVND (reference sequence). CDR3 in amino acids: CASRPGGPYEQYF. CDR3 in DNA: TGTGCCAGTAGGCCGGGGGGGCCCTACGAGCAGTACTTC.

The chain employs TRBV27 and TRBJ2-3; maybe TRBD1 (5 bases). Trimming pared 2 bases from V and 5 bases from J, leaving 11 bases between. Germline assignment: CDR1 MNHEY and CDR2 SMNVEV (reference sequence). The CDR3 consists of 14 residues. The CDR3 is CASSLGPQGDTQYF. The CDR3 DNA reads as TGTGCCAGCAGTTTAGGGCCCCAGGGAGATACGCAGTATTTT.

The chain is built from TRBV5-1 and TRBJ2-1; D remains unclear. CDR1 and CDR2 from the germline V gene are SGHRS and YFSETQ. V lost 2 bases and J lost 1, with 13 bases in between. The CDR3 has 16 amino acids. CDR3 amino acids: CASSLSSTLSYNEQFF. CDR3 nucleotide sequence: TGCGCCAGCAGCTTATCTAGTACCCTATCCTACAATGAGCAGTTCTTC.

The J gene is TRBJ2-3, the V gene TRBV7-3; 15 positions match TRBD2. The germline gives CDR1 SGHTA, CDR2 FQGTGA. V dropped 5 bases and J dropped 1; count of bases not matched to a gene: 7. The CDR3 covers 18 residues. The CDR3 loop is CASSPGLAGGPGTDTQYF. The CDR3 coding sequence is TGTGCCAGCAGCCCTGGACTAGCGGGGGGGCCCGGCACAGATACGCAGTATTTT.

This chain joins TRBV4-3 and TRBJ1-3; D gene ambiguous. V gave up 4 bases and J gave up 4 bases, with 2 bases separating them. Germline V CDR1 and CDR2: LGHNA, YSLEER. The CDR3 is made up of 11 amino acids. CDR3: CASSLGNTIYF. The DNA for the CDR3 is TGCGCCAGCAGCCTAGGAAACACCATATATTTT.

The chain recombines TRBV6-5 with TRBJ1-1, with D uncertain. The CDR3 has 13 residues. V lost 2 bases to trimming and J lost 5 bases, with 9 bases between them. Germline assignment: CDR1 MNHEY and CDR2 SVGAGI. CDR3 nucleotides: TGTGCCAGCAGTTACCTAGCTGGTACTGAAGCTTTCTTT. Protein sequence: CASSYLAGTEAFF.

The chain joins TRBV6-4 to TRBJ1-5, with 11 bases that match TRBD1. The J segment lost 2 bases and the V segment lost 5 bases, leaving 2 bases of the junction unmatched. The CDR3 contains 15 residues. Germline-derived CDR1 and CDR2 are MRHNA and SNTAGT. The CDR3: CASSRTGGGNQPQHF. In DNA, the CDR3 is TGTGCCAGCAGTAGGACAGGGGGCGGCAATCAGCCCCAGCATTTT.

This clone was recorded once. This chain links TRBV7-9 with TRBJ1-3; D not resolved. Trimming removed 5 bases from V and 0 bases from J, with 14 bases in between. The germline gives CDR1 SEHNR, CDR2 FQNEAQ (reference sequence). CDR3 length: 16 residues. The CDR3 protein is CASSVQSSLSGNTIYF. In DNA form, the CDR3 reads TGTGCCAGCAGCGTACAAAGTAGCCTCTCTGGAAACACCATATATTTT.

In this sample, this clone turned up once. The chain combines TRBV4-1 with TRBJ2-1, with D possibly being TRBD1 (6 bases). CDR3 length equals 14 residues. The germline V gene encodes CDR1 MGHRA and CDR2 YSYEKL. V was trimmed by 0 bases and J by 4 bases, leaving 7 bases between them. The DNA for the CDR3 is TGCGCCAGCAGCCAAGAAGGGGGATACAATGAGCAGTTCTTC. Translated, it gives CASSQEGGYNEQFF.

The table lists this clone with a count of one. The gene calls are TRBV14 and TRBJ2-1; the match to TRBD1 covers 7 bases. CDR3 length: 14 amino acids. Germline V gene data show CDR1 as SGHDN and CDR2 as FVKESK. Losses at the gene ends were 4 bases for V and 10 bases for J; bases not matched to a gene: 10. In nucleotides, the CDR3 is TGTGCCAGCAGCCCCCCGGACAGGACTTGGGAGCAGTTCTTC. It yields the protein CASSPPDRTWEQFF.

Only one count was recorded for this clone. The chain links TRBV10-2 to TRBJ2-7, with 13 bases that match TRBD2. V lost 3 bases, J lost 0 bases, and 8 bases stayed unmatched. The V gene's germline CDR1 is WSHSY and CDR2 SAAADI. CDR3 length: 18 residues. The CDR3 here is CASSDMTSGRFSSYEQYF. CDR3 nucleotides: TGCGCCAGCAGTGATATGACTAGCGGGAGGTTTAGCTCCTACGAGCAGTACTTC.

This clone was picked up a small number of times. The rearrangement links TRBV29-1 to TRBJ2-3; 14 positions agree with TRBD2. CDR1 SQVTM and CDR2 ANQGSEA come from the germline V gene. The CDR3 is 16 amino acids. The V gene end was trimmed by 7 bases and the J gene end by 6 bases; junction bases not matched to a gene: 12. In DNA, the CDR3 is TGCAGCGCAGGGGTATCCGGACTAGCGGGAGGCGATACGCAGTATTTT. Translated: CSAGVSGLAGGDTQYF.

The rearrangement links TRBV11-2 to TRBJ1-2; 11 positions agree with TRBD1. Germline CDR1 reads SGHAT; CDR2 reads FQNNGV. Trimming took 1 base from V and 0 from J; bases not matched to a gene: 7. The CDR3 consists of 18 residues. CDR3 sequence reads: CASSLARDRGWANYGYTF. CDR3 DNA: TGTGCCAGCAGCTTAGCCCGGGACAGGGGGTGGGCTAACTATGGCTACACCTTC. The full variable domain, rest sourced from reference TRBV11-2 and TRBJ1-2, is EAGVAQSPRYKIIEKRQSVAFWCNPISGHATLYWYQQILGQGPKLLIQFQNNGVVDDSQLPKDRFSAERLKGVDSTLKIQPAKLEDSAVYLCASSLARDRGWANYGYTFGSGTRLTVV.

This chain joins TRBV29-1 and TRBJ2-5, with D possibly TRBD2 on 6 matching bases. The J call may be faulty, since TRBJ2-7 better matches the DNA end. Per germline, CDR1 SQVTM and CDR2 ANQGSEA. This CDR3 has 13 amino acids. CDR3 sequence: CSVAGVDVDEQYF. CDR3 in DNA: TGCAGCGTTGCGGGAGTCGATGTCGACGAGCAGTACTTC.

The genes are TRBV7-8 and TRBJ2-5; possible D gene TRBD1, 7 bases. CDR1 is SGHVS and CDR2 is FQNEAQ in the germline V gene. The ends were cut back, 1 base at V and 5 bases at J, with 11 bases in the middle. The CDR3 covers 14 residues. CDR3 sequence reads: CASSLEAGQETQYF. In nucleotides, the CDR3 is TGTGCCAGCAGCTTAGAGGCGGGACAGGAGACCCAGTACTTC.